These 30 T cell receptor beta chains came from one sample sequenced in a study of blood T cells in healthy people across ages (dated by TCRdb to between 2015 and 2016). Receptor amplification or capture employed 5' RACE. The instrument given in TCRdb is Illumina HiSeq 2500. A second PCR of about 7 to 12 cycles was performed with a sample-barcoded 5' primer and a J-beta primer mix. TCRdb passed the public sequencing reads through fastp at Q25 and MiXCR, retaining productive beta sequences. Entries are consolidated by CDR3 protein sequence, retaining the most common genes and DNA. This sample has more than 800,000 distinct CDR3 sequences in its table, and 29% of those were observed once. The ten top clones hold roughly 17% of the sample. Sample: blood. Every receptor here comes from a woman older than 75 in good health.

The table lists this clonotype with a few counts. The rearrangement links TRBV19 to TRBJ1-5, with D maybe TRBD1 (6 bases). Germline CDR1 LNHDA, CDR2 SQIVND (reference sequence). The CDR3 is made up of 13 amino acids. Deletions cut 4 bases from V and 4 bases from J, with 8 bases between. CDR3 protein: CASSTQGNQPQHF. The CDR3 bases are TGTGCCAGTAGTACCCAGGGGAATCAGCCCCAGCATTTT.

The chain is built from TRBV6-2 or TRBV6-3 and TRBJ1-2; D is unresolved. Trimming shortened V by 6 bases and J by 8 bases, and 16 bases separated the two germline ends. Germline V gene lookup returns CDR1 MNHEY and CDR2 SVGEGT. This CDR3 contains 13 residues. For the CDR3, the DNA is TGTGCCAGCAGCCTGATGATGGGTCGGGGCTACACCTTC. This encodes CASSLMMGRGYTF.

The CDR3, as DNA: TGTGCCAGCAGCCAAGTCGGGCAGGGGGCTTCACCCCTCCACTTT. It yields the protein CASSQVGQGASPLHF. The V and J genes are TRBV3-1 and TRBJ1-6; 8 nucleotides match TRBD1. After removal of 1 base from V and 9 bases from J, the junction contained 5 bases not matched to a gene. Germline-derived CDR1 and CDR2 are LGHDT and YNNKEL (reference sequence). The CDR3 consists of 15 residues.

This clonotype appeared many times. This chain uses TRBV24-1 with TRBJ2-3; the D is unclear. This CDR3 region has 16 residues. From germline, CDR1 is KGHDR and CDR2 SFDVKD. V lost 0 bases and J lost 1, with 10 bases in between. CDR3: CATSDLGVWGTDTQYF. CDR3 coding DNA: TGTGCCACCAGTGATTTGGGCGTGTGGGGCACAGATACGCAGTATTTT.

This clonotype occurred many times. The rearrangement uses TRBV7-8 and TRBJ1-5; TRBD1 matches at 7 bases. The CDR3 consists of 16 residues. The V gene's germline CDR1 is SGHVS and CDR2 FQNEAQ. J lost 0 bases, V lost 4 bases, and 6 bases had no gene match. As DNA, the CDR3 is TGTGCCAGCAGCTCCCGAGGGGGCCTTAGCAATCAGCCCCAGCATTTT. Translation: CASSSRGGLSNQPQHF. Full variable domain (outside the CDR3, taken from reference TRBV7-8 and TRBJ1-5): GAGVSQSPRYKVAKRGQDVALRCDPISGHVSLFWYQQALGQGPEFLTYFQNEAQLDKSGLPSDRFFAERPEGSVSTLKIQRTQQEDSAVYLCASSSRGGLSNQPQHFGDGTRLSIL.

The rearrangement links TRBV10-3 to TRBJ2-1; D might be TRBD2 (6 bases). V gave up 6 bases and J gave up 4 bases, with 7 bases separating them. The CDR3 is 12 residues long. Germline CDR1 and CDR2: ENHRY and SYGVKD. The CDR3 protein is CAIRGGYNEQFF. In nucleotides, the CDR3 is TGTGCCATCAGGGGGGGATACAATGAGCAGTTCTTC.

A few counts support this clonotype. A much larger clone lies one base from this, so it may be a read error. This sequence joins TRBV10-3 and TRBJ2-5; unclear D gene. Per the germline V gene, CDR1 is ENHRY and CDR2 is SYGVKD. The CDR3 sequence is 13 residues long. V was pared by 4 bases and J by 11 bases, with 17 bases between. The CDR3, as DNA: TGTGCCATCAGTGCCCCTTCGCACAATGAGCAGTACTTC. As protein: CAISAPSHNEQYF.

Comments on this clonotype: With a much larger clone just one base away, this may be a read error. The CDR3 region has the DNA TGTGCCAGCGGCCAAGACAGGCATGGATCCCCGTTCTTC. This codes for CASGQDRHGSPFF. The V and J genes are TRBV3-1 and TRBJ2-1; D is possibly TRBD1 (6 bases). Germline-derived CDR1 and CDR2 are LGHDT and YNNKEL (reference sequence). The CDR3 loop spans 13 amino acids.

This clonotype was observed many times. The rearrangement joins TRBV5-1 to TRBJ1-2; D gene unclear. Trimming removed 4 bases at V and 0 bases at J, with 16 bases between. CDR1 and CDR2 from the germline V gene are SGHRS and YFSETQ. There are 16 residues in the CDR3. The CDR3 bases are TGCGCCAGCAGCGCGGCGGCAGGAACGCCTAACTATGGCTACACCTTC. Amino acids: CASSAAAGTPNYGYTF.

In this sample, this clonotype turned up many times. The chain carries TRBV29-1 and TRBJ2-1; 9 positions match TRBD2. CDR1 SQVTM and CDR2 ANQGSEA come from the germline V gene. The length of the CDR3 is 14 residues. With V trimmed by 7 bases and J by 4 bases, 8 bases remained unmatched. The CDR3 DNA follows: TGCAGCGCCCTGCCCACTAGCGGGTACAATGAGCAGTTCTTC. The encoded protein is CSALPTSGYNEQFF.

This clonotype was picked up a small number of times. The chain has TRBV20-1 and TRBJ1-6; D is ambiguous. This CDR3 spans 12 amino acids. CDR1 and CDR2 (germline): DFQATT, SNEGSKA (reference sequence). The ends were cut back, 1 base at V and 10 bases at J, with 8 bases in the middle. Here the CDR3 reads CSARGSGSPLHF. In DNA, the CDR3 is TGCAGTGCTAGAGGTTCTGGCTCACCCCTCCACTTT.

This clonotype was seen only a few times. The chain uses TRBV7-9 and TRBJ1-2; D call uncertain. Trimming took 4 bases from V and 0 from J, leaving 9 bases between them. Germline lookup yields CDR1 SEHNR and CDR2 FQNEAQ (reference sequence). The CDR3 contains 14 residues. The CDR3 DNA sequence: TGTGCCAGCAGCTCCCCAGTTGCTAACTATGGCTACACCTTC. The encoded protein is CASSSPVANYGYTF.

This clonotype was seen at least ten times. This sequence joins TRBV7-9 and TRBJ1-2; TRBD1 is a possible D gene (5 bases). The CDR3 runs 16 residues. The V gene lost 4 bases and the J gene lost 5 bases, with 20 bases spanning the gap. Looked up from germline, CDR1 is SEHNR and CDR2 is FQNEAQ (reference sequence). CDR3 sequence reads: CASSSDGGSLTYGYTF. Here the CDR3 DNA reads TGTGCCAGCAGCTCGGATGGGGGTAGCCTGACTTATGGCTACACCTTC.

This clonotype was counted ten times or more. This chain links TRBV6-5 with TRBJ2-1, with TRBD2 as a possible D gene (7 bases). CDR1 is MNHEY and CDR2 is SVGAGI in the germline V gene. This CDR3 is 15 amino acids long. Deletions cut 8 bases from V and 1 base from J, with 15 bases between. The DNA of the CDR3 is TGTGCCAGCGCAGAGGGGAGGGGGTCCTACAATGAGCAGTTCTTC. This codes for CASAEGRGSYNEQFF.

This clonotype was counted between two and nine times. Being one base from a much bigger clone, this may be a read error. The chain recombines TRBV10-3 with TRBJ2-1, with 8 bases fitting TRBD1. The assigned J gene may be wrong: the sequence end matches TRBJ2-7 better. CDR1 ENHRY and CDR2 SYGVKD come from the germline V gene. This CDR3 has 19 residues. The CDR3 DNA sequence: TGTGCCATCAGTGAGTCCTTAGGCACAGGGGGTAGAGAATACAATGAGCAGTACTTC. It translates to CAISESLGTGGREYNEQYF.

The chain has TRBV15 and TRBJ1-4; 7 bases align to TRBD1. V lost 1 base, J lost 2 bases, and 4 bases stayed unmatched. The CDR3 loop spans 16 amino acids. Germline values: CDR1 LNHNV, CDR2 YYDKDF (reference sequence). The CDR3 spells CATSRGSQGTNEKLFF. As DNA, the CDR3 is TGTGCCACCAGCAGAGGTTCACAGGGGACTAATGAAAAACTGTTTTTT.

V usage is TRBV7-2 and J usage is TRBJ2-1, with D possibly matching TRBD2 (7 bases). The V gene lost 0 bases and the J gene lost 0 bases, with 12 bases spanning the gap. CDR1 and CDR2 (germline): SGHTA, FQGNSA. The CDR3 is 17 residues long. The CDR3 reads CASSLAQGRGSYNEQFF. Here the CDR3 DNA reads TGTGCCAGCAGCTTAGCGCAGGGGAGGGGCTCCTACAATGAGCAGTTCTTC.

The table lists this clonotype with a few counts. DNA of the CDR3: TGTGCCAGTAACCCTGGGACAGGGCTTCGGAGGGACACTGAAGCTTTCTTT. Translation gives CASNPGTGLRRDTEAFF. The rearrangement joins TRBV19 to TRBJ1-1; TRBD1 matches at 9 bases. CDR3 size: 17 residues. Trimming cost V 7 bases and J 3 bases; bases outside gene matches: 15. The germline gives CDR1 LNHDA, CDR2 SQIVND (reference sequence). Full variable domain (rest looked up from reference TRBV19 and TRBJ1-1): DGGITQSPKYLFRKEGQNVTLSCEQNLNHDAMYWYRQDPGQGLRLIYYSQIVNDFQKGDIAEGYSVSREKKESFPLTVTSAQKNPTAFYLCASNPGTGLRRDTEAFFGQGTRLTVV.

Many counts were recorded for this clonotype. A read error is possible here, since a much larger clone lies one base away. The CDR3 here is CASSLTSSYNEQYF. The DNA of the CDR3 is TGTGCCAGCAGCTTAACTAGCTCCTACAATGAGCAGTACTTC. J is TRBJ2-1 and V is TRBV7-2; tentative D call: TRBD2 (6 bases). The J call could be wrong; TRBJ2-7 is a better fit for the DNA end. Germline V gives CDR1 SGHTA, CDR2 FQGNSA. The CDR3 consists of 14 residues.

This rearrangement joins TRBV20-1 to TRBJ1-6, with 8 bases lining up with TRBD1. The J segment lost 7 bases and the V segment lost 0 bases, leaving 14 bases of the junction unmatched. Looked up from germline, CDR1 is DFQATT and CDR2 is SNEGSKA (reference sequence). The CDR3 totals 18 residues. CDR3 DNA: TGCAGTGCTAGAGATGTACTTTGGCGACAGGGGACAAATTCACCCCTCCACTTT. This gives the protein CSARDVLWRQGTNSPLHF.

This chain joins TRBV12-3 or TRBV12-4 and TRBJ2-7, with TRBD2 identical over 13 bases. This CDR3 has 15 residues. J was trimmed by 6 bases and V by 5 bases; bases with no gene match: 7. The CDR3 here is CASSPSRLAGGEQYF. CDR3 DNA: TGTGCCAGCAGTCCCTCCAGACTAGCGGGAGGCGAGCAGTACTTC.

The sample holds a few counts of this clonotype. The V gene is TRBV21-1, the J gene TRBJ2-7; the tabulated D call, TRBD2, remains unverified against the DNA. TRBV21-1 is marked as a pseudogene. The CDR3 contains 15 residues. The chain's CDR3 is CASTPGLAQSYEQYF. Here the CDR3 DNA reads TGTGCCAGCACCCCCGGACTAGCCCAATCCTACGAGCAGTACTTC.

This clonotype is a singleton in its sample. An end of the junction does not agree with germline; a read error may underlie this. This chain joins TRBV12-5 and TRBJ2-3, with D possibly matching TRBD2 (7 bases). Germline assignment: CDR1 LGHNT and CDR2 FRNRAP. This CDR3 spans 14 amino acids. The CDR3 region is CARGLGGAPDTQYF. CDR3 nucleotides: TGTGCTCGTGGTTTAGGGGGGGCCCCAGATACGCAGTATTTT.

This clonotype was detected only a few times. A much larger clone sits a single nucleotide away, making a read error possible. The chain joins TRBV29-1 to TRBJ1-1; D ambiguous. V lost 3 bases to trimming and J lost 0 bases, with 8 bases between them. This CDR3 comprises 13 residues. Per the germline V gene, CDR1 is SQVTM and CDR2 is ANQGSEA. CDR3 protein: CSVDHSMNTEAFF. The CDR3 DNA is TGCAGCGTTGACCACAGCATGAACACTGAAGCTTTCTTT.

This clonotype was counted only a few times. Given a much more abundant clone one base away, this may be a read error. This chain joins TRBV7-2 and TRBJ2-1; weak D call: TRBD1 (6 bases). TRBJ2-7 matches the DNA end more closely, so the J call is doubtful. The CDR3 is made up of 16 amino acids. CDR1 SGHTA and CDR2 FQGNSA come from the germline V gene. The CDR3 here is CASRQQGLSSYNEQYF. CDR3 nucleotide sequence: TGTGCCAGCAGGCAACAGGGTCTTAGCTCCTACAATGAGCAGTACTTC.

The J gene is TRBJ2-1, the V gene TRBV29-1; no clear D. With 4 bases removed from V and 4 bases from J, the gap between germline ends came to 8 bases. Per germline, CDR1 SQVTM and CDR2 ANQGSEA. The length of the CDR3 is 12 residues. The CDR3, as DNA: TGCAGCGTTGCGGGCAGTTACAATGAGCAGTTCTTC. It encodes CSVAGSYNEQFF.

With respect to this clonotype: A much larger clonotype is one base distant, so this may be a read error. The chain combines TRBV7-2 with TRBJ1-2; D possibly corresponds to TRBD1 (6 bases). CDR1 is SGHTA and CDR2 is FQGNSA in the germline V gene. The CDR3 is made up of 13 amino acids. Trimming removed 5 bases at V and 4 bases at J, with 11 bases between. The CDR3 coding sequence is TGTGCCAGCAGCCATGGACAGCCCTATGGCTACACCTTC. It specifies CASSHGQPYGYTF.

The table lists this clonotype with a count of one. A much larger clone lies a single base off, so this may be a read error. This chain links TRBV11-2 with TRBJ2-1; 7 bases align to TRBD2. The V gene's germline CDR1 is SGHAT and CDR2 FQNNGV. The length of the CDR3 is 14 residues. The CDR3 loop reads CVSSWGGNYNEQFF. The DNA of the CDR3 is TGTGTCAGCAGCTGGGGAGGGAACTACAATGAGCAGTTCTTC.

Remarks on this clonotype: A read error may explain this, as a much larger clone is one base away. The CDR3 sequence: CACSFRDRGYEQYF. CDR3 coding DNA: TGTGCCTGCAGCTTCCGAGACAGGGGCTACGAGCAGTACTTC. The J gene is TRBJ2-7, the V gene TRBV5-5, with TRBD1 matching 8 bases. Germline V CDR1 and CDR2: SGHKS, YYEKEE (reference sequence). The CDR3 extends over 14 amino acids.

In this sample, this clonotype turned up many times. The chain carries TRBV20-1 and TRBJ2-5; D is perhaps TRBD1 (6 bases). The V end lost 0 bases, the J end lost 2 bases, and 16 bases lay between the germline ends. Per the germline V gene, CDR1 is DFQATT and CDR2 is SNEGSKA (reference sequence). The CDR3 is made up of 16 amino acids. The DNA of the CDR3 is TGCAGTGCTAGAGATATACTTCGGACAGAGCAAGAGACCCAGTACTTC. This gives the protein CSARDILRTEQETQYF.